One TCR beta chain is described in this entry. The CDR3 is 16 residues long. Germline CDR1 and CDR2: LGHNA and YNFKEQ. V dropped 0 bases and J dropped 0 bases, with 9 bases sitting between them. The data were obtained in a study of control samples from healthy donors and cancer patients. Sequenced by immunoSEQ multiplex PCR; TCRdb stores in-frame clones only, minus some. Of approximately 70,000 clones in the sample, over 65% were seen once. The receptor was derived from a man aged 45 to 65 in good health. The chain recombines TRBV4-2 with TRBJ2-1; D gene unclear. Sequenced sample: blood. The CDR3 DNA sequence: TGTGCCAGCAGCCAAGACATTTCGAGCTCCTACAATGAGCAGTTCTTC. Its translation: CASSQDISSSYNEQFF.